A single TCR beta chain is shown here with its context. The target antigen is unknown. Total RNA was isolated from unfractionated whole blood. Germline values: CDR1 MNHEY, CDR2 SVGEGT. The CDR3 runs to 13 residues. The V segment lost 7 bases and the J segment 6 bases; nucleotides outside the gene matches: 8. The data belong to a study of human T cells and chemical hapten exposure. Study context: Per-sample variation in TCR yield stemmed mainly from small pooled library volume differences. Study-wide findings and caveats: TCRs at high frequency, those above 1 in 1000, did not change with DPC sensitization.

The library put unique molecular identifiers onto individual cDNA molecules. In the study's own analysis: Sample TCR totals centred on a median of about 92,000, ranging 23,224 to 690,600. TCRdb reanalysed the reads using MiXCR and keeps one entry per CDR3 protein. The V and J calls were determined by TCRdb, not by the authors. The sample lists around 120,000 distinct CDR3 sequences, approximately 9% occurring once. The sequenced material came from whole blood. The source is a human donor in good health. Some clones in this sample may be carry-over from other donors' samples. The gene calls are TRBV6-2 or TRBV6-3 and TRBJ1-2; 7 bases agree with TRBD1. The CDR3 DNA reads as TGTGCCAGCAACTACAGGGGTTTGGATGGCTACACCTTC. Translation gives CASNYRGLDGYTF.